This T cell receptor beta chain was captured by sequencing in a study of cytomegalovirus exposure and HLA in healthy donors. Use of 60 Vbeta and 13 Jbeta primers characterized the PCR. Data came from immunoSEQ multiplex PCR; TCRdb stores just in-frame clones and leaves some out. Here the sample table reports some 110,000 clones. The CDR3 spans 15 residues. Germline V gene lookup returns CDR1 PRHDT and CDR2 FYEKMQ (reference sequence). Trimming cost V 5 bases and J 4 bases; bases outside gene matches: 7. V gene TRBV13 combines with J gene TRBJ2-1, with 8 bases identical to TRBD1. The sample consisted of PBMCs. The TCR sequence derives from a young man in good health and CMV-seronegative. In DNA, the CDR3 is TGTGCCAGCAGCGACCCGGGACAGGAGTACAATGAGCAGTTCTTC. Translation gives CASSDPGQEYNEQFF.